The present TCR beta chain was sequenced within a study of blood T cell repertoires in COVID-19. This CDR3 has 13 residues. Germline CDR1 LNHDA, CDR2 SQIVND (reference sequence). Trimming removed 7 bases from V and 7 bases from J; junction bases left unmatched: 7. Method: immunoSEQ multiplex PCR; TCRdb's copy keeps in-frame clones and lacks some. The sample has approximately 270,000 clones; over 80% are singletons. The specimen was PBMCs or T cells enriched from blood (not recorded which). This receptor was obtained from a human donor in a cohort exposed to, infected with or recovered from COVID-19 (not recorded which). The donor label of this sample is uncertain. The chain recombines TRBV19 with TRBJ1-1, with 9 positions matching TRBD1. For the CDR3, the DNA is TGTGCCAGTAAACAGGGGGCATATAGTGAAGCTTTCTTT. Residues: CASKQGAYSEAFF.